The clone carrying this T cell receptor (beta chain) came up a few times. These data originate in a study of T cells after yellow fever vaccination. TCRdb used MiXCR to reprocess the 5' RACE reads, holding one entry per CDR3 protein. The sample holds about 160,000 distinct CDR3 sequences; almost 7% are singletons and the top ten take under 3%. The CDR3 consists of 14 residues. The V end was cut by 5 bases, the J end by 6 bases, with 14 bases between. Germline CDR1 and CDR2: SGHTA and FQGTGA. Sequencing was performed on CD4+ T cells sorted from PBMCs, taken about 5 days after the first yellow fever vaccination. This TCR derives from a man between 18 and 35 years old who received the YFV17D yellow fever vaccine. This chain connects TRBV7-3 to TRBJ2-1; a possible D gene is TRBD2 (5 bases). CDR3 residues: CASSLNEGGNEQFF. CDR3 coding DNA: TGTGCCAGCAGCCTAAATGAAGGAGGCAATGAGCAGTTCTTC. The full variable domain, its missing parts supplied by reference TRBV7-3 and TRBJ2-1, is GAGVSQTPSNKVTEKGKYVELRCDPISGHTALYWYRQSLGQGPEFLIYFQGTGAADDSGLPNDRFFAVRPEGSVSTLKIQRTERGDSAVYLCASSLNEGGNEQFFGPGTRLTVL.